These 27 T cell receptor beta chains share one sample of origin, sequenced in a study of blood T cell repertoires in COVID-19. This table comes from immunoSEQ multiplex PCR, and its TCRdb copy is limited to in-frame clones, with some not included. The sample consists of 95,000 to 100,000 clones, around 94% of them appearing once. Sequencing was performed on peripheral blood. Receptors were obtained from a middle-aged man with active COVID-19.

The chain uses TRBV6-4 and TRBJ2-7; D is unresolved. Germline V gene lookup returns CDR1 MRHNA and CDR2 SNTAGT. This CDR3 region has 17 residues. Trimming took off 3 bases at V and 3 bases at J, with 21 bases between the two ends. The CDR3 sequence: CASSEGSQKAEHYEQYF. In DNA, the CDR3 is TGTGCCAGCAGTGAGGGCAGCCAAAAAGCCGAACACTACGAGCAGTACTTC.

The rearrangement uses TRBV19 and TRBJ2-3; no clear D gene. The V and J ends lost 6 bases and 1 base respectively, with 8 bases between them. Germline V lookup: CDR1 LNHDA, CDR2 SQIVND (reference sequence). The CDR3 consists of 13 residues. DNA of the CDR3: TGTGCCAGTAGGCCGACTGGCACAGATACGCAGTATTTT. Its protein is CASRPTGTDTQYF.

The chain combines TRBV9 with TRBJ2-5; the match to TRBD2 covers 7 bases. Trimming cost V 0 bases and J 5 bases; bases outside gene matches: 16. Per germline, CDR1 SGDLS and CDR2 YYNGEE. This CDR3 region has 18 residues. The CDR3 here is CASSVATLIWGGRETQYF. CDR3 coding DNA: TGTGCCAGCAGCGTAGCCACCCTCATATGGGGAGGGAGGGAGACCCAGTACTTC.

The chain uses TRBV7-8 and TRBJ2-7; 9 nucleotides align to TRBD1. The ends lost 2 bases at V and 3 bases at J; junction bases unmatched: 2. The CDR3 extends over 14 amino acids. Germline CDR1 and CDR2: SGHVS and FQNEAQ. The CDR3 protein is CASSLSGQGYEQYF. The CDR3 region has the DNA TGTGCCAGCAGCTTATCGGGACAGGGCTACGAGCAGTACTTC.

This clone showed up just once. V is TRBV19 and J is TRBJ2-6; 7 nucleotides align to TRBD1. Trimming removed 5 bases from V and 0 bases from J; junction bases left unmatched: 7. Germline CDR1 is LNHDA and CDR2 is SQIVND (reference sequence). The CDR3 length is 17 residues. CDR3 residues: CASSRDSVSSGANVLTF. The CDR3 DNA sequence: TGTGCCAGTAGTCGGGACAGCGTCAGCTCTGGGGCCAACGTCCTGACTTTC.

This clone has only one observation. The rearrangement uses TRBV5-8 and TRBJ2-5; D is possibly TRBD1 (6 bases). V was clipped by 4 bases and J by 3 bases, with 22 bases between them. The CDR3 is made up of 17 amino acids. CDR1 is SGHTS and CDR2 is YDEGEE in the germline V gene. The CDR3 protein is CASSRTLGDTPEETQYF. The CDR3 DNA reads TGTGCCAGCAGCCGGACCCTCGGGGACACCCCCGAAGAGACCCAGTACTTC. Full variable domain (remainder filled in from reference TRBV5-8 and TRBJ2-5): EAGVTQSPTHLIKTRGQQATLRCSPISGHTSVYWYQQALGLGLQFLLWYDEGEERNRGNFPPRFSGRQFPNYSSELNVNALELEDSALYLCASSRTLGDTPEETQYFGPGTRLLVL.

The CDR3 is CASSSRQGGGNTIYF. DNA of the CDR3: TGCGCCAGCAGCTCACGACAGGGAGGTGGAAACACCATATATTTT. This sequence joins TRBV5-1 and TRBJ1-3; 7 positions match TRBD1. After removal of 3 bases from V and 3 bases from J, the junction contained 6 bases not matched to a gene. The germline CDR1 and CDR2 sequences are SGHRS and YFSETQ. The CDR3 has 15 residues.

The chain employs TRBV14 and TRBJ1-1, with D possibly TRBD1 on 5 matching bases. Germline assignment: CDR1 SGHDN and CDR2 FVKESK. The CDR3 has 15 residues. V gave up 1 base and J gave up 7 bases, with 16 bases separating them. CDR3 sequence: CASSQGMNRLNEAFF. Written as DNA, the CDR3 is TGTGCCAGCAGCCAAGGGATGAACAGGCTTAATGAAGCTTTCTTT. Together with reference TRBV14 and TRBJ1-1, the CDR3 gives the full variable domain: EAGVTQFPSHSVIEKGQTVTLRCDPISGHDNLYWYRRVMGKEIKFLLHFVKESKQDESGMPNNRFLAERTGGTYSTLKVQPAELEDSGVYFCASSQGMNRLNEAFFGQGTRLTVV.

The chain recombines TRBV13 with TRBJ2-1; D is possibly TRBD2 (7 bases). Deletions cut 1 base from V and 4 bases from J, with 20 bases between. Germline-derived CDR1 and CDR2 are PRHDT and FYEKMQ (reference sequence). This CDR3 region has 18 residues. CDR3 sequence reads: CASSLEAGEGGGYNEQFF. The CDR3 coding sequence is TGTGCCAGCAGCTTAGAGGCGGGAGAGGGGGGAGGGTACAATGAGCAGTTCTTC.

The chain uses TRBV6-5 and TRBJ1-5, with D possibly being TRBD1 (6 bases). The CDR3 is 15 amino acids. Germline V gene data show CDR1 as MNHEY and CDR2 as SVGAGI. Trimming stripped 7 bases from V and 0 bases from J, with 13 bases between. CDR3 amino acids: CASTRTGISNQPQHF. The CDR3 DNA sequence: TGTGCCAGCACGAGAACAGGGATTAGCAATCAGCCCCAGCATTTT.

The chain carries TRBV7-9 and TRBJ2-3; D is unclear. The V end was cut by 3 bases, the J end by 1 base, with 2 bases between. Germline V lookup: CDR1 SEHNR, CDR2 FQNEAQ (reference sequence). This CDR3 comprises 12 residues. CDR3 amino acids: CASSFGTDTQYF. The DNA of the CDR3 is TGTGCCAGCAGCTTCGGCACAGATACGCAGTATTTT.

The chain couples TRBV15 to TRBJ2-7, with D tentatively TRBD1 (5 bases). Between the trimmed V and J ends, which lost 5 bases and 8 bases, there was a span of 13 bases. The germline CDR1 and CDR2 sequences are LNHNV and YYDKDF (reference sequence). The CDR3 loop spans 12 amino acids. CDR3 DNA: TGTGCCACCAGCCCTACGACAGTTCAGCAGTACTTC. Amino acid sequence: CATSPTTVQQYF.

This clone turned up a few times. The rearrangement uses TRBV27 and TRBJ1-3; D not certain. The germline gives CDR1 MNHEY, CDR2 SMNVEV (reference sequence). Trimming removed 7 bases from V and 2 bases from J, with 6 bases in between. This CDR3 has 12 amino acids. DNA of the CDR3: TGTGCCAGCACTTCCCCTGGAAACACCATATATTTT. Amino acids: CASTSPGNTIYF.

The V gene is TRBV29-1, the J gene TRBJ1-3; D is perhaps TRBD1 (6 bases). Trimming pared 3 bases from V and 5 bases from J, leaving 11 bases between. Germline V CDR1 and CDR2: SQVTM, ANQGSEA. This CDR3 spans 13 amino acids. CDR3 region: CSVEEQGRNTIYF. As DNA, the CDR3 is TGCAGCGTTGAGGAACAGGGTCGAAACACCATATATTTT.

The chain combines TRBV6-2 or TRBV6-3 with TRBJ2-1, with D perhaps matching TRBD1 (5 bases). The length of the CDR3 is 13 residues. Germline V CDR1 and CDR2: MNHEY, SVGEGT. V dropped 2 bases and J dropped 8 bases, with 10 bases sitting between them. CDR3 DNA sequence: TGTGCCAGCAGTTACCTCCAGGGTTATGAGCAGTTCTTC. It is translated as CASSYLQGYEQFF.

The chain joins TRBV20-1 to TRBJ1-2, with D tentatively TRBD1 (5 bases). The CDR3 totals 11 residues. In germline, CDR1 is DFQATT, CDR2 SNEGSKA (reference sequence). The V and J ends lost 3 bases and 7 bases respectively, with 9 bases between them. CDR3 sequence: CSASKGVGYTF. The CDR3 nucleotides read TGCAGTGCTAGCAAAGGGGTTGGCTACACCTTC.

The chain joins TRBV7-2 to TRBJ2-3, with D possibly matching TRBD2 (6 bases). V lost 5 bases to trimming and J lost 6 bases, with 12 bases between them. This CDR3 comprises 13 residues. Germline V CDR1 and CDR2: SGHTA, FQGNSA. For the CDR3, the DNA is TGTGCCAGCAGCCGGGACTTATTGGATACGCAGTATTTT. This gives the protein CASSRDLLDTQYF.

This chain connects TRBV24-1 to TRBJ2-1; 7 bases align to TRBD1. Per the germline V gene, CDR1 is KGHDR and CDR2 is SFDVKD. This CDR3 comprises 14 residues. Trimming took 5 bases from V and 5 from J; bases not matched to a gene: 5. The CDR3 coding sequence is TGTGCCACCAGTGCCCGGGACAGAGACAATGAGCAGTTCTTC. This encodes CATSARDRDNEQFF.

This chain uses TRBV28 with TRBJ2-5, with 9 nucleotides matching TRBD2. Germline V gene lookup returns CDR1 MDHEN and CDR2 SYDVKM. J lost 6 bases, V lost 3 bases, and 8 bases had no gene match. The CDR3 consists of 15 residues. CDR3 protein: CASSFYAGGPQTQYF. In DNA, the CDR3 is TGTGCCAGCAGTTTTTATGCGGGAGGGCCACAGACCCAGTACTTC.

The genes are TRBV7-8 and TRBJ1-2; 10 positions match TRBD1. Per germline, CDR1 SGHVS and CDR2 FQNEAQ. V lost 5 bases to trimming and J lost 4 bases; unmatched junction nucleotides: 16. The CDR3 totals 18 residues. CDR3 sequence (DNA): TGTGCCAGCAGCCAGAGGGACAGGGGCCCTTCGTGGACCTATGGCTACACCTTC. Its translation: CASSQRDRGPSWTYGYTF.

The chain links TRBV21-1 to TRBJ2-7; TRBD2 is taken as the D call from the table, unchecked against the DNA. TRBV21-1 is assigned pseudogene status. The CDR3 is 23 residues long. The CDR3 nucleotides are TGTGCCAGCAGCAAGAAGAGGGCCCTAAAGTCGGGACTAGCGGGGGGTGAGGGCTACGAGCAGTACTTC. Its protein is CASSKKRALKSGLAGGEGYEQYF.

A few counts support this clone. This chain's CDR3 is CAWRPGLAGTDTQYF. The CDR3 DNA reads as TGTGCCTGGCGCCCGGGACTAGCGGGCACAGATACGCAGTATTTT. V and J are TRBV30 and TRBJ2-3; 11 bases map to TRBD2. The CDR3 has 15 amino acids. J was trimmed by 1 base and V by 5 bases; bases with no gene match: 5. The germline CDR1 and CDR2 sequences are GTSNPN and SVGIG (reference sequence). Full variable domain (outside the CDR3, taken from reference TRBV30 and TRBJ2-3): SQTIHQWPATLVQPVGSPLSLECTVEGTSNPNLYWYRQAAGRGLQLLFYSVGIGQISSEVPQNLSASRPQDRQFILSSKKLLLSDSGFYLCAWRPGLAGTDTQYFGPGTRLTVL.

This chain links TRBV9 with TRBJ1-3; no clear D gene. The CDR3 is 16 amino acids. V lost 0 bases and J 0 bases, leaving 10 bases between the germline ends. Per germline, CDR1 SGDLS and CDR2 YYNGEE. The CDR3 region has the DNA TGTGCCAGCAGCGTAGACCCGGAGGGCTCTGGAAACACCATATATTTT. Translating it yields CASSVDPEGSGNTIYF.

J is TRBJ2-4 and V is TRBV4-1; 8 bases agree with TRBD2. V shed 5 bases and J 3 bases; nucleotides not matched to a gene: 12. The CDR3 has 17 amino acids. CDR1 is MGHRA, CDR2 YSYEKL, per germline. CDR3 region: CASSGAGAGADKNIQYF. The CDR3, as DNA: TGCGCCAGCAGCGGAGCCGGAGCGGGAGCTGACAAAAACATTCAGTACTTC.

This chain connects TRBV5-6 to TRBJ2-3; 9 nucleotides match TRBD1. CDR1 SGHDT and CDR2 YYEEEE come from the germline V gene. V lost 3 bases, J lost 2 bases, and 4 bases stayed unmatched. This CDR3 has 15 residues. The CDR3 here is CASSSGTGHTDTQYF. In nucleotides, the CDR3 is TGTGCCAGCAGCTCCGGGACAGGGCACACAGATACGCAGTATTTT. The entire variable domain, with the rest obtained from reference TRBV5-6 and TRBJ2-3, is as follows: DAGVTQSPTHLIKTRGQQVTLRCSPKSGHDTVSWYQQALGQGPQFIFQYYEEEERQRGNFPDRFSGHQFPNYSSELNVNALLLGDSALYLCASSSGTGHTDTQYFGPGTRLTVL.

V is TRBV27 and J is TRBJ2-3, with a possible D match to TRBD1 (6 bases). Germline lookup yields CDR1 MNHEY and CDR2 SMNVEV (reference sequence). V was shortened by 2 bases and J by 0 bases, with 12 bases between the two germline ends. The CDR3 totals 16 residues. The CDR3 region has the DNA TGTGCCAGCAGTTTAGGCGACAGGTATAGCACAGATACGCAGTATTTT. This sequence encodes CASSLGDRYSTDTQYF.

CDR3 in DNA: TGTGCCAGCAGCTTCGTCTTTAACACTGAAGCTTTCTTT. Translating gives CASSFVFNTEAFF. This chain uses TRBV11-2 with TRBJ1-1, with D unclear. Germline V gives CDR1 SGHAT, CDR2 FQNNGV. The CDR3 has 13 residues. Deletions cut 3 bases from V and 2 bases from J, with 7 bases between.